This T cell receptor beta chain was found in a study of blood T cells in healthy people across ages. Looked up from germline, CDR1 is SGHTA and CDR2 is FQGNSA. There are 13 residues in the CDR3. V lost 0 bases and J 9 bases, leaving 9 bases between the germline ends. A second about 7 to 12 cycle PCR used barcoded and J-beta primers. TCRdb analysed the 5' RACE reads with MiXCR anew, one entry per CDR3 protein. The sample holds 1.5 million to 2 million distinct CDR3 sequences, about two fifths seen once. Material: blood. J is TRBJ2-1 and V is TRBV7-2; D is unclear. This sequence originates from a human donor in good health. CDR3: CASSLAWDREQFF. In DNA form, the CDR3 reads TGTGCCAGCAGCTTAGCCTGGGATCGTGAGCAGTTCTTC.